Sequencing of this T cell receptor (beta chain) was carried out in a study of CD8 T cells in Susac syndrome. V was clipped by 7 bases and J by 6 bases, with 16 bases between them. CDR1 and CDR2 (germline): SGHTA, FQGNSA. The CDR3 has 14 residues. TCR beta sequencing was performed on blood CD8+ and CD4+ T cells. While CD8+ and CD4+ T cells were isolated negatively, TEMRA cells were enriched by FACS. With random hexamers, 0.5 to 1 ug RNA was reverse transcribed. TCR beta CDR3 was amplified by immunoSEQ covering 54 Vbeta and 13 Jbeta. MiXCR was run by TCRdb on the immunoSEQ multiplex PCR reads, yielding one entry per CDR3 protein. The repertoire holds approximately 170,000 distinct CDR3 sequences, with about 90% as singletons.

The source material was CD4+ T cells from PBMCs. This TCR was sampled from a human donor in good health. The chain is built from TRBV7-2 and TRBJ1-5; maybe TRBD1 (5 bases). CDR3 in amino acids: CASTDRGASQPQHF. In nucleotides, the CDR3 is TGTGCCAGCACCGACCGTGGGGCTTCTCAGCCCCAGCATTTT.